Sequencing of this TCR beta chain was carried out in a study of shared clonotypes between healthy human individuals. Study-wide findings and caveats: Donor clonotype sharing was expected to depend on sequencing depth.

None of the donors, who were healthy HIV-negative adults, had recently had acute infections or vaccinations. Trimming pared 5 bases from V and 8 bases from J, leaving 23 bases between. The germline CDR1 and CDR2 sequences are MDHEN and SYDVKM. The CDR3 has 16 residues. As for this clone: Its antigen is unidentified.

The run depth of the assay was deep. In the original workflow: ImmunoSEQ sequences covered only the junction and lacked quality scores; filtering therefore differed. Only in-frame clones appear in the TCRdb table, and some are missing; sequencing was by immunoSEQ multiplex PCR. The V and J calls and clone size were taken over from that table, and D and trimming were inferred from the DNA. The sample records some 490,000 clones, 81% being singletons. Sequences were obtained from PBMCs. This chain uses TRBV28 with TRBJ2-3, with D tentatively TRBD2 (6 bases). This clonotype was obtained from a woman aged 40-49 years in good health. Some clones in this sample may be carry-over from other donors' samples. The CDR3 DNA is TGTGCCAGCAGTGGGGGGTTAGCGGCTCGATTGGGTACGCAGTATTTT. Amino acid sequence: CASSGGLAARLGTQYF. Using reference TRBV28 and TRBJ2-3 for the parts outside the CDR3, the full variable domain is DVKVTQSSRYLVKRTGEKVFLECVQDMDHENMFWYRQDPGLGLRLIYFSYDVKMKEKGDIPEGYSVSREKKERFSLILESASTNQTSMYLCASSGGLAARLGTQYFGPGTRLTVL.